This T cell receptor beta chain was sequenced during a study of beta chain features in type 1 diabetes. General study points: When VDJ junctions were examined, type 1 diabetes patients showed fewer insertions and more deletions. PCR could preferentially amplify shorter templates, alike in patients and controls. Moderately but significantly shorter TCRB CDR3s were found in Type 1 diabetes patients in all four CD4+ subsets.

This clone was seen more than once but under ten times. The antigen remains undetermined. Germline CDR1 is SGHTA and CDR2 is FQGNSA. V lost 1 base and J lost 6, with 15 bases in between. CDR3 length equals 15 residues. The sequenced template was cDNA made from the entire isolated RNA. Produced via immunoSEQ multiplex PCR; TCRdb's table is partial and in-frame only. The table includes some 330,000 clones, 10% to 15% detected once. In total, each donor contributed a single heparinised blood draw that averaged about 100 mL. Sorting with CD45RO/CCR7/CD25/CD127/CD95/CD27 yielded naive, central memory, regulatory and stem-like memory CD4+ cells.

The origin of this receptor is a woman between 18 and 30 years old with type 1 diabetes. Sequenced input: naive CD4+ T cells from blood. The chain carries TRBV7-2 and TRBJ2-5; TRBD1 might be the D (5 bases). DNA of the CDR3: TGTGCCAGCAGCTTAGATTGGGGCTTGGAGAAGACCCAGTACTTC. Residues: CASSLDWGLEKTQYF.